The clone carrying this T cell receptor beta chain came up a few times. Its antigen is not known. This specimen comes from a study of blood T cells in healthy people across ages. V was clipped by 2 bases and J by 0 bases; unmatched bases: 15. Germline CDR1 and CDR2: SGHTA and FQGNSA. The CDR3 has 19 amino acids. A J-beta primer mix and a sample-barcoded 5' primer were used in a second PCR of about 7 to 12 cycles. A template-switch adaptor with 12 random nucleotides tagged each cDNA molecule. Each CDR3 protein is one row after TCRdb ran MiXCR on the 5' RACE reads. The table shows under 750,000 distinct CDR3 sequences, with under 55% occurring only once. Findings and caveats of the study: While age rose, TCR beta diversity per million T cells dropped in a roughly linear way. The unknown donor CMV status may have confounded expanded clonotype changes.

Per sample, no less than 6 micrograms of total RNA were extracted. Sequenced material: blood. The chain has TRBV7-2 and TRBJ2-5; 7 positions agree with TRBD2. This clonotype originated in a man aged 80 or over in good health. The CDR3 sequence: CASSLFRREKPFYQETQYF. CDR3 bases: TGTGCCAGCAGCTTATTCCGGCGGGAGAAACCGTTCTACCAAGAGACCCAGTACTTC. The variable domain in full, completed from reference TRBV7-2 and TRBJ2-5, reads GAGVSQSPSNKVTEKGKDVELRCDPISGHTALYWYRQSLGQGLEFLIYFQGNSAPDKSGLPSDRFSAERTGGSVSTLTIQRTQQEDSAVYLCASSLFRREKPFYQETQYFGPGTRLLVL.